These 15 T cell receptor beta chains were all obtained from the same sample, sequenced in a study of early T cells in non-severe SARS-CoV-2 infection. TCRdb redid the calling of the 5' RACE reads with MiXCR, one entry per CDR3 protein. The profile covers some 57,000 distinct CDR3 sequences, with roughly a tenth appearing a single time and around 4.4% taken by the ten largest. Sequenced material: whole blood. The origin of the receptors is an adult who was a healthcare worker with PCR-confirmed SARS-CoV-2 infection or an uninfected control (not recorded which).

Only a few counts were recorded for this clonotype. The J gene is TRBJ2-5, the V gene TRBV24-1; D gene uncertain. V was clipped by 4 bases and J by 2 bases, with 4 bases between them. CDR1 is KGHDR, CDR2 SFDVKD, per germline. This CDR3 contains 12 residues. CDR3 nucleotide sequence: TGTGCCACCAGTGACAGACAAGAGACCCAGTACTTC. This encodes CATSDRQETQYF.

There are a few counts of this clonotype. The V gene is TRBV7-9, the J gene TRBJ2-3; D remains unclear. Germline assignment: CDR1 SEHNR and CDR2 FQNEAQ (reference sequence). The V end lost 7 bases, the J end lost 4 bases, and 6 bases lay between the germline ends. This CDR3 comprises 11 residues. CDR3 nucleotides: TGTGCCAGCACACCTTCAGATACGCAGTATTTT. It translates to CASTPSDTQYF.

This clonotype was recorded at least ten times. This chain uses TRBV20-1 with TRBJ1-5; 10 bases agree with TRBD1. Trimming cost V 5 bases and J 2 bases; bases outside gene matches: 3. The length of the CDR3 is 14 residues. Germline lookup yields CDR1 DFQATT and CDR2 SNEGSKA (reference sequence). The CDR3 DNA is TGCAGTGCTGCAGGACAGGGGGGCAATCAGCCCCAGCATTTT. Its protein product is CSAAGQGGNQPQHF.

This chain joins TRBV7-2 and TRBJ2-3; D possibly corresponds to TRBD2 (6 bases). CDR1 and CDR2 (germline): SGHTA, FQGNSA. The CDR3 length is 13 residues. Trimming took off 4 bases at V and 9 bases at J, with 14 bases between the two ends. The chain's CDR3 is CASSSPGGFTQYF. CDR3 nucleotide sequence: TGTGCCAGCAGCTCCCCTGGGGGGTTCACGCAGTATTTT.

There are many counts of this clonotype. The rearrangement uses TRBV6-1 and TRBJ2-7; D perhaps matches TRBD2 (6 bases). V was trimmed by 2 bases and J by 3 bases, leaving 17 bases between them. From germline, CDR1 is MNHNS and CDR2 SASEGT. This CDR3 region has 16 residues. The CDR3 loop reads CASSERAGTSGYEQYF. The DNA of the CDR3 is TGTGCCAGCAGTGAACGGGCGGGAACGTCCGGCTACGAGCAGTACTTC.

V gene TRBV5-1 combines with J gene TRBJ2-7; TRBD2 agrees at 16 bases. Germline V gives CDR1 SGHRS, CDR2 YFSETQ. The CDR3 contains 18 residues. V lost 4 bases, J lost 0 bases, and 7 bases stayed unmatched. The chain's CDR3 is CASSPGLAGGPGSYEQYF. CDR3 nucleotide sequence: TGCGCCAGCAGCCCGGGACTAGCGGGGGGGCCGGGCTCCTACGAGCAGTACTTC.

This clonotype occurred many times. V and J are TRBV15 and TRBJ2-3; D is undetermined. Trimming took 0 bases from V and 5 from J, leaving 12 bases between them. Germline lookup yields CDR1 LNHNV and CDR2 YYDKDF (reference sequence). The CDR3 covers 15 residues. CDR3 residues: CATSRDVALLDTQYF. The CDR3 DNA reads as TGTGCCACCAGCAGAGATGTTGCCCTCCTAGATACGCAGTATTTT.

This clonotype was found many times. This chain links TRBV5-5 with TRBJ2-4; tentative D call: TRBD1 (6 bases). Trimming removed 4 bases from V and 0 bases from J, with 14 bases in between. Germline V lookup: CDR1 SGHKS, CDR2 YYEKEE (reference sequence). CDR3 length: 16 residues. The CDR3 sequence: CASSLTGPGAKNIQYF. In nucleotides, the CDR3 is TGTGCCAGCAGCCTGACAGGTCCGGGAGCCAAAAACATTCAGTACTTC.

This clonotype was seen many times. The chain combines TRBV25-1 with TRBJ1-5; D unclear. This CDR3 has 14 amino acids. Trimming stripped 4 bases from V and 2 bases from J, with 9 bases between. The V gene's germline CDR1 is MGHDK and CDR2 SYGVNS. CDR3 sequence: CASSGVGGNQPQHF. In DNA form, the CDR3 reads TGTGCCAGCAGTGGGGTTGGTGGCAATCAGCCCCAGCATTTT.

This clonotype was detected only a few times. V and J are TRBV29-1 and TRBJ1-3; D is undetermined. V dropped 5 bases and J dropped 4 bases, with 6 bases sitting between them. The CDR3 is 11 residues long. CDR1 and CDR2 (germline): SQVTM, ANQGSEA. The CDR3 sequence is CSVLIGNTIYF. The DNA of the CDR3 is TGCAGCGTTCTTATAGGAAACACCATATATTTT.

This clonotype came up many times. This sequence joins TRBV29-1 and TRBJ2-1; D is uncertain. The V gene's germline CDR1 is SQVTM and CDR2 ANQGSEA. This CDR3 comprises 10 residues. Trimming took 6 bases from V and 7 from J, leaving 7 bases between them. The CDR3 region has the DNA TGCAGCGTCTTCGAGAATGAGCAGTTCTTC. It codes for CSVFENEQFF.

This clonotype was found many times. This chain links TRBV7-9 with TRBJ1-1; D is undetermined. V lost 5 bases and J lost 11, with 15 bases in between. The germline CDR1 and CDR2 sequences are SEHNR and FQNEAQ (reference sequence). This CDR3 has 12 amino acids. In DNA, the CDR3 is TGTGCCAGCAGCCCGCCCATAGCGGGGGCTTTCTTT. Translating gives CASSPPIAGAFF.

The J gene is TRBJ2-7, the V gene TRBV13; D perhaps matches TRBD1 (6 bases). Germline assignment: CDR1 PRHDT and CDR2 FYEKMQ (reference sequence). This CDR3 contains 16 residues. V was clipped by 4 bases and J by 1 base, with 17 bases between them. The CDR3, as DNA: TGTGCCAGCAGCTCGCAAAGCACAGGGCGGTCCTACGAGCAGTACTTC. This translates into CASSSQSTGRSYEQYF.

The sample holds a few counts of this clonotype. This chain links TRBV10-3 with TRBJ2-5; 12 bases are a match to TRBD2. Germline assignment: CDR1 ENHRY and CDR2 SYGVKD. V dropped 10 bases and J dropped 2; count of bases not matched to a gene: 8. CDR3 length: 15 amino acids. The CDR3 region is CATSRTSGEQETQYF. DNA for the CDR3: TGTGCCACCTCCCGGACTAGCGGGGAACAAGAGACCCAGTACTTC.

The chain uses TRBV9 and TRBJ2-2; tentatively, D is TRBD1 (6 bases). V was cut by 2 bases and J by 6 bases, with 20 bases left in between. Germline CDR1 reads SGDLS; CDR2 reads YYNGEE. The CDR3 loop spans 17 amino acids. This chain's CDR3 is CASSVGQSLEVAGELFF. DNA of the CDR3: TGTGCCAGCAGCGTTGGACAGAGCCTAGAAGTGGCCGGGGAGCTGTTTTTT.